Each of the 19 T cell receptor beta chains below was sequenced from the same sample in a study of CD8 T cells in ankylosing spondylitis. Study results and caveats: A TCR beta motif of several highly homologous variants seemed to mark ankylosing spondylitis blood.

Their recognized antigens are unknown. Each CDR3 protein is one row after TCRdb ran MiXCR on the 5' RACE reads. The data contain 650,000 to 800,000 distinct CDR3 sequences, 15% to 20% of them seen just once; the ten biggest clones take up around 20%. Specimen: blood, either unsorted or a sorted T cell fraction (not recorded which). Receptor source: a male donor with ankylosing spondylitis.

The chain joins TRBV2 to TRBJ2-5; D is unclear. V lost 2 bases and J lost 3, with 10 bases in between. The CDR3 is 14 residues long. Germline V lookup: CDR1 SNHLY, CDR2 FYNNEI. CDR3 residues: CASSEPGFEETQYF. CDR3 DNA sequence: TGTGCCAGCAGTGAACCTGGCTTTGAAGAGACCCAGTACTTC.

V is TRBV6-2 or TRBV6-3 and J is TRBJ2-1; TRBD2 aligns across 8 bases. J was trimmed by 0 bases and V by 4 bases; bases with no gene match: 11. This CDR3 comprises 18 residues. From germline, CDR1 is MNHEY and CDR2 SVGEGT. The CDR3 nucleotides are TGTGCCAGCAGTTTTTCCCGGGAGGGCGGAAGCTCCTACAATGAGCAGTTCTTC. Translation gives CASSFSREGGSSYNEQFF.

Only a few counts were recorded for this clonotype. CDR3 sequence reads: CATHSGPLELYGYTF. In DNA, the CDR3 is TGTGCCACCCACTCCGGGCCCCTCGAACTCTATGGCTACACCTTC. The V gene is TRBV10-3, the J gene TRBJ1-2; no firm D call. The germline V gene has CDR1 ENHRY and CDR2 SYGVKD. V dropped 10 bases and J dropped 4 bases, with 22 bases sitting between them. This CDR3 has 15 residues.

This clonotype was detected a few times. The J gene is TRBJ1-2, the V gene TRBV12-3 or TRBV12-4; the D gene is possibly TRBD1 (5 bases). Trimming took 5 bases from V and 0 from J, leaving 13 bases between them. The CDR3 sequence is 15 residues long. CDR3 region: CASSKGHPPNYGYTF. The DNA of the CDR3 is TGTGCCAGCAGTAAAGGACACCCGCCTAACTATGGCTACACCTTC.

V usage is TRBV20-1 and J usage is TRBJ2-7; tentatively, D is TRBD1 (6 bases). Germline CDR1 is DFQATT and CDR2 is SNEGSKA (reference sequence). Trimming cost V 4 bases and J 2 bases, with 18 bases left between them. The CDR3 consists of 15 residues. CDR3 amino acids: CSAKRPGRGTYEQYF. CDR3 nucleotides: TGCAGTGCTAAAAGGCCGGGCAGGGGCACCTACGAGCAGTACTTC.

The genes are TRBV18 and TRBJ2-1; TRBD1 or TRBD2 may be the D gene (5 bases each). V lost 0 bases and J lost 5, with 8 bases in between. This CDR3 has 14 residues. Germline assignment: CDR1 KGHSH and CDR2 LQKENI. CDR3 nucleotides: TGTGCCAGCTCACCACCGGGACCTAACAATGAGCAGTTCTTC. Translated: CASSPPGPNNEQFF.

This sequence joins TRBV7-2 and TRBJ2-7; 9 bases align to TRBD1. J lost 4 bases, V lost 0 bases, and 4 bases had no gene match. Germline V gives CDR1 SGHTA, CDR2 FQGNSA. There are 15 residues in the CDR3. In nucleotides, the CDR3 is TGTGCCAGCAGCTTAGCCGGGACAGGGAGGTACGAGCAGTACTTC. The encoded protein is CASSLAGTGRYEQYF.

The genes are TRBV20-1 and TRBJ2-1, with 11 positions matching TRBD1. Germline V gene data show CDR1 as DFQATT and CDR2 as SNEGSKA (reference sequence). Germline trimming cut 2 bases from V and 2 bases from J; bases unmatched to any gene: 8. The CDR3 loop spans 17 amino acids. The CDR3 is CSARPIWTGGPYNEQFF. CDR3 in DNA: TGCAGTGCTAGACCGATCTGGACAGGGGGCCCCTACAATGAGCAGTTCTTC.

The V call is TRBV21-1, the J call TRBJ1-3; TRBD1, the D gene given by the table, was not confirmed from the DNA. TRBV21-1 is a pseudogene segment. The CDR3 totals 16 residues. The CDR3 DNA reads TGTGCCAGCAGCAAAGGGACAGGCCAATCTGGAAACACCATATATTTT. Its translation: CASSKGTGQSGNTIYF.

The CDR3 loop is CASSLFSLAHEQYF. The CDR3 DNA reads as TGTGCCAGCAGTTTATTCTCCCTAGCTCACGAGCAGTACTTC. The V call is TRBV12-3 or TRBV12-4, the J call TRBJ2-7; tentative D call: TRBD2 (5 bases). V was shortened by 2 bases and J by 5 bases, with 13 bases between the two germline ends. The CDR3 is made up of 14 amino acids.

A few counts support this clonotype. The V call is TRBV7-2, the J call TRBJ1-2; 7 bases fit TRBD1. The V gene's germline CDR1 is SGHTA and CDR2 FQGNSA. J was trimmed by 3 bases and V by 5 bases; bases with no gene match: 9. The CDR3 runs to 15 residues. The CDR3 nucleotides are TGTGCCAGCAGCCCGGGCCCCGGGACAGACTATGGCTACACCTTC. It codes for CASSPGPGTDYGYTF.

The table lists this clonotype with many counts. This chain joins TRBV12-3 or TRBV12-4 and TRBJ1-1; no clear D. V was cut by 2 bases and J by 7 bases, with 11 bases left in between. The CDR3 consists of 13 residues. The CDR3 region has the DNA TGTGCCAGCAGTTTAAGGTCGACCTTTGAAGCTTTCTTT. Translating gives CASSLRSTFEAFF.

The chain combines TRBV7-2 with TRBJ2-1; perhaps TRBD2 as D (6 bases). CDR1 and CDR2 from the germline V gene are SGHTA and FQGNSA. The CDR3 has 14 amino acids. The V end lost 6 bases, the J end lost 7 bases, and 16 bases lay between the germline ends. CDR3 region: CASRLRPGVNEQFF. The DNA of the CDR3 is TGTGCCAGCAGACTTCGTCCGGGAGTTAATGAGCAGTTCTTC.

This clonotype has a handful of counts. The chain recombines TRBV7-6 with TRBJ2-2, with TRBD1 matching 8 bases. The germline V gene encodes CDR1 SGHVS and CDR2 FNYEAQ. V shed 1 base and J 6 bases; nucleotides not matched to a gene: 7. The CDR3 consists of 16 residues. The CDR3 region is CASSLVSGTGAGELFF. DNA for the CDR3: TGTGCCAGCAGCTTAGTTTCGGGGACAGGAGCCGGGGAGCTGTTTTTT.

This chain joins TRBV12-3 or TRBV12-4 and TRBJ2-2, with 8 nucleotides matching TRBD2. Trimming took 5 bases from V and 6 from J; bases not matched to a gene: 23. CDR3 length: 20 residues. The CDR3 loop reads CASSPRLGFLAGGISGELFF. CDR3 coding DNA: TGTGCCAGCAGTCCCCGGCTGGGGTTTTTGGCGGGAGGTATCTCCGGGGAGCTGTTTTTT.

This clonotype has just a few counts. J is TRBJ1-2 and V is TRBV10-3, with TRBD1 matching 7 bases. Germline values: CDR1 ENHRY, CDR2 SYGVKD. This CDR3 has 13 residues. Trimming at V came to 8 bases and at J to 4 bases, leaving 7 bases not matched to a gene. Written as DNA, the CDR3 is TGTGCCATCTCCCCCGCAGGGGGCTATGGCTACACCTTC. Its translation: CAISPAGGYGYTF.

The table lists this clonotype with many counts. CDR3 in amino acids: CASSGGLKVTEAFF. The CDR3 region has the DNA TGCGCCAGCAGCGGAGGACTAAAGGTCACTGAAGCTTTCTTT. The chain is built from TRBV5-1 and TRBJ1-1, with D hard to call. The CDR3 is made up of 14 amino acids. V was cut by 4 bases and J by 4 bases, with 14 bases left in between. CDR1 and CDR2 from the germline V gene are SGHRS and YFSETQ.

The CDR3 bases are TGTGCCAGCAGCGTAGAGGGCGGAGCCTCCTACAATGAGCAGTTCTTC. Translated: CASSVEGGASYNEQFF. The rearrangement joins TRBV9 to TRBJ2-1, with no clear D. Germline CDR1 and CDR2: SGDLS and YYNGEE. CDR3 length: 16 residues. The germline V and J ends were trimmed by 0 bases and 0 bases, with 10 bases remaining between them.

The CDR3 region is CASSPRTLTTNEKLFF. DNA for the CDR3: TGTGCCAGCAGCCCCCGGACCCTTACAACTAATGAAAAACTGTTTTTT. The genes are TRBV7-6 and TRBJ1-4; no definite D call. The germline V and J ends were trimmed by 5 bases and 0 bases, with 13 bases remaining between them. Germline loops: CDR1 SGHVS, CDR2 FNYEAQ. This CDR3 is built from 16 residues. The variable domain in full, completed from reference TRBV7-6 and TRBJ1-4, reads GAGVSQSPRYKVTKRGQDVALRCDPISGHVSLYWYRQALGQGPEFLTYFNYEAQQDKSGLPNDRFSAERPEGSISTLTIQRTEQRDSAMYRCASSPRTLTTNEKLFFGSGTQLSVL.